The rows below give T cell receptor beta chains drawn from one sample of a study of blood T cell repertoires in COVID-19. Profiling relied on immunoSEQ multiplex PCR, and the TCRdb table lists in-frame clones only, not all of them. The sample lists just over 35,000 clones, about 81% occurring once. Sequenced: peripheral blood. Receptors originate from a human donor in a cohort sampled during active or convalescent COVID-19. The donor label of this sample is uncertain. CDR3s include the opening cysteine and the closing phenylalanine or tryptophan. A D gene is named only where the DNA matches it firmly. Size tells how often a clone was seen (once, few, many) or the class of an expanded clone, and some rows leave it out.

cdr3_aa cdr3_nt j_call clone_size v_call d_call
CASSSGLPYNEQFF TGTGCCAGCAGCTCGGGACTTCCTTACAATGAGCAGTTCTTC TRBJ2-1 . TRBV7-3 .
CASSRKETQYF TGTGCCAGCTCGCGGAAGGAGACCCAGTACTTC TRBJ2-5 . TRBV28 .
CASSFSQGYEQYF TGTGCCAGCAGTTTCTCGCAGGGCTACGAGCAGTACTTC TRBJ2-7 . TRBV27 .
CSAYVYAEQYF TGCAGTGCGTACGTCTATGCCGAGCAGTACTTC TRBJ2-7 . TRBV20-1 .
CSGGSGDGTQYF TGCAGTGGGGGTAGCGGAGATGGGACCCAGTACTTC TRBJ2-5 once TRBV29-1 .
CASSLALRQGARVTEAFF TGCGCCAGCAGCTTGGCCTTGAGACAGGGGGCGCGAGTCACTGAAGCTTTCTTT TRBJ1-1 few TRBV5-1 TRBD1
CATSDGTSGISNEQFF TGTGCCACCAGTGACGGGACTAGCGGGATCTCCAATGAGCAGTTCTTC TRBJ2-1 few TRBV24-1 TRBD2
CASSEPGQRANYGYTF TGTGCCAGCAGTGAACCCGGACAGAGGGCTAACTATGGCTACACCTTC TRBJ1-2 . TRBV6-1 .
CASSYSRGPYEQYF TGTGCCAGCAGTTACTCGCGGGGTCCCTACGAGCAGTACTTC TRBJ2-7 . TRBV6-2/TRBV6-3 .
CASSLEIAQGWGAFF TGTGCCAGCAGCTTGGAGATCGCACAGGGTTGGGGGGCTTTCTTT TRBJ1-1 . TRBV5-5 .
CAISDRQGSRGQETQYF TGTGCCATCAGTGATAGGCAGGGTAGCAGGGGCCAAGAGACCCAGTACTTC TRBJ2-5 . TRBV10-3 .
CATAKPEADTQYF TGTGCCACCGCTAAACCTGAGGCGGATACGCAGTATTTT TRBJ2-3 . TRBV24-1 .
CAWSVKGKRGYTF TGTGCCTGGAGTGTAAAGGGGAAGCGAGGCTACACCTTC TRBJ1-2 once TRBV30 .
CSVVRTGIHNEQFF TGCAGCGTTGTAAGGACAGGGATACACAATGAGCAGTTCTTC TRBJ2-1 once TRBV29-1 TRBD1
CASSLAGGGYGYTF TGTGCCAGCAGCTTAGCTGGGGGGGGCTATGGCTACACCTTC TRBJ1-2 . TRBV11-3 .
CAATRGQPSYEQYF TGTGCCGCCACGAGGGGGCAACCCTCCTACGAGCAGTACTTC TRBJ2-7 . TRBV2 TRBD1
CASSRHASGRVYEQYF TGTGCCAGTAGTAGGCACGCTAGCGGGAGGGTTTACGAGCAGTACTTC TRBJ2-7 . TRBV19 TRBD2
CASSMRDRDDGYTF TGTGCCAGTAGTATGAGGGACAGGGACGATGGCTACACCTTC TRBJ1-2 . TRBV19 TRBD1
CASSSPGLAGGETQYF TGTGCCAGCTCATCACCTGGGCTAGCGGGAGGAGAGACCCAGTACTTC TRBJ2-5 . TRBV28 TRBD2
CASSGGGLGEKLFF TGTGCCAGCAGCGGTGGAGGGCTTGGGGAAAAACTGTTTTTT TRBJ1-4 . TRBV9 .
CSVRGTANTEAFF TGCAGCGTCCGCGGTACGGCGAACACTGAAGCTTTCTTT TRBJ1-1 . TRBV29-1 .
CASSLYTSNYGYTF TGTGCCAGCAGCTTATATACATCTAACTATGGCTACACCTTC TRBJ1-2 . TRBV11-3 .
CAWSVKILNYGYTF TGTGCCTGGAGTGTGAAGATACTTAACTATGGCTACACCTTC TRBJ1-2 . TRBV30 .
CASAGAGNTIYF TGTGCCAGCGCGGGGGCTGGAAACACCATATATTTT TRBJ1-3 . TRBV2 .
CASSSGTSGSRITDTQYF TGTGCCAGCTCCTCGGGGACTAGCGGGAGCCGCATCACAGATACGCAGTATTTT TRBJ2-3 few TRBV18 TRBD2
CASSQERTVQPQHF TGCGCCAGCAGCCAAGAGAGGACAGTTCAGCCCCAGCATTTT TRBJ1-5 . TRBV4-1 .